What follows are 9 T cell receptor beta chains derived from one specimen sequenced in a study of cytomegalovirus exposure and HLA in healthy donors. The PCR made use of 60 Vbeta and 13 Jbeta primers. TCRdb's table, derived via immunoSEQ multiplex PCR, lists solely in-frame clones and lacks some. Its table records 150,000 or so clones. Sequencing was done on a sample of PBMCs. These receptors were taken from a man under 40 in good health and CMV-seronegative.

The rearrangement uses TRBV19 and TRBJ1-1, with D tentatively TRBD1 (6 bases). V was shortened by 6 bases and J by 6 bases, with 17 bases between the two germline ends. Germline CDR1 is LNHDA and CDR2 is SQIVND (reference sequence). The CDR3 covers 14 residues. The CDR3 is CASRREQGMAEAFF. For the CDR3, the DNA is TGTGCCAGTAGAAGAGAACAGGGTATGGCTGAAGCTTTCTTT.

V and J are TRBV27 and TRBJ1-5; 7 positions match TRBD1. Germline CDR1 is MNHEY and CDR2 is SMNVEV (reference sequence). V was pared by 9 bases and J by 1 base, with 15 bases of the junction left unmatched. The CDR3 consists of 17 residues. CDR3 amino acids: CASGREGAFLSNQPQHF. The CDR3 coding sequence is TGTGCCAGTGGACGGGAGGGGGCCTTTTTGAGCAATCAGCCCCAGCATTTT.

This chain connects TRBV5-5 to TRBJ1-1; 7 bases are a match to TRBD1. The CDR3 has 15 residues. The germline gives CDR1 SGHKS, CDR2 YYEKEE (reference sequence). V dropped 4 bases and J dropped 0; count of bases not matched to a gene: 6. This chain's CDR3 is CASSPGQLMNTEAFF. In DNA form, the CDR3 reads TGTGCCAGCAGCCCGGGACAGCTCATGAACACTGAAGCTTTCTTT.

The V call is TRBV5-1, the J call TRBJ2-3; possibly TRBD1 for D (6 bases). Germline V gives CDR1 SGHRS, CDR2 YFSETQ. This CDR3 is built from 15 residues. The V gene lost 3 bases and the J gene lost 3 bases, with 14 bases spanning the gap. CDR3 sequence: CASSSRGFRTDTQYF. CDR3 nucleotide sequence: TGCGCCAGCAGCTCGAGGGGGTTCCGGACAGATACGCAGTATTTT. Filled out from reference TRBV5-1 and TRBJ2-3, the complete variable domain reads KAGVTQTPRYLIKTRGQQVTLSCSPISGHRSVSWYQQTPGQGLQFLFEYFSETQRNKGNFPGRFSGRQFSNSRSEMNVSTLELGDSALYLCASSSRGFRTDTQYFGPGTRLTVL.

V is TRBV19 and J is TRBJ1-4, with D unclear. The CDR3 covers 12 residues. The V end was cut by 3 bases, the J end by 8 bases, with 7 bases between. Per germline, CDR1 LNHDA and CDR2 SQIVND (reference sequence). CDR3 amino acids: CASSIGKEKLFF. CDR3 DNA: TGTGCCAGTAGTATCGGGAAGGAAAAACTGTTTTTT.

The V gene is TRBV10-3, the J gene TRBJ2-1; a possible D gene is TRBD2 (5 bases). Trimming shortened V by 9 bases and J by 0 bases, and 9 bases separated the two germline ends. This CDR3 has 13 amino acids. Germline values: CDR1 ENHRY, CDR2 SYGVKD. This CDR3 is CAIGGDSYNEQFF. The CDR3 DNA reads TGTGCCATTGGAGGAGACTCCTACAATGAGCAGTTCTTC.

This chain links TRBV2 with TRBJ2-4; 9 bases align to TRBD1. Germline V gene sequence: CDR1 SNHLY, CDR2 FYNNEI. The CDR3 loop spans 17 amino acids. Unmatched junction bases numbered 5, after V lost 2 bases and J lost 0 bases. CDR3 in DNA: TGTGCCAGCAGTGAACCGACAGGGGGGATAGCCAAAAACATTCAGTACTTC. Translating it yields CASSEPTGGIAKNIQYF.

This rearrangement joins TRBV5-4 to TRBJ2-5; D is perhaps TRBD2 (6 bases). The CDR3 extends over 15 amino acids. Trimming removed 4 bases at V and 5 bases at J, with 18 bases between. Germline CDR1 reads SGHNT; CDR2 reads YYREEE (reference sequence). CDR3 loop: CASSGGPSEGETQYF. The DNA of the CDR3 is TGTGCCAGCAGCGGAGGGCCCTCGGAGGGGGAGACCCAGTACTTC.

The gene calls are TRBV7-8 and TRBJ2-7, with 10 nucleotides matching TRBD1. CDR1 and CDR2 from the germline V gene are SGHVS and FQNEAQ. This CDR3 region has 15 residues. V was clipped by 3 bases and J by 4 bases; unmatched bases: 6. The CDR3 spells CASSFERDRGYEQYF. The DNA of the CDR3 is TGTGCCAGCAGCTTCGAACGGGACAGGGGTTACGAGCAGTACTTC.